The entry below gives a single TCR beta chain sequence along with its context. Sequence at one end of the junction differs from germline and may be a read error. Clones were sequenced by immunoSEQ multiplex PCR, and TCRdb holds only the in-frame ones, with some missing. This table has 26,000 or so clones, roughly 83% appearing once. If patients had autoimmune disease history or systemic immunosuppression, they were excluded. The V gene's germline CDR1 is SEHNR and CDR2 FQNEAQ (reference sequence). The CDR3 covers 10 residues. The data belong to a study of OX40 agonist ivuxolimab in advanced cancers. Study at large: The diagnoses of dose-escalation patients were hepatocellular carcinoma, melanoma, renal cell or head and neck cancer.

The receptor was derived from an adult with an advanced solid tumor such as melanoma, head and neck, liver or kidney cancer. The chain employs TRBV7-9 and TRBJ1-1; D gene uncertain. The specimen comprised CD4+ or CD8+ T cells sorted from blood, sampled in a trial of the OX40 agonist ivuxolimab. Here the CDR3 DNA reads TGCCTGATCGGCGGTCTGGAAGCTTTCTTT. This translates into CLIGGLEAFF.